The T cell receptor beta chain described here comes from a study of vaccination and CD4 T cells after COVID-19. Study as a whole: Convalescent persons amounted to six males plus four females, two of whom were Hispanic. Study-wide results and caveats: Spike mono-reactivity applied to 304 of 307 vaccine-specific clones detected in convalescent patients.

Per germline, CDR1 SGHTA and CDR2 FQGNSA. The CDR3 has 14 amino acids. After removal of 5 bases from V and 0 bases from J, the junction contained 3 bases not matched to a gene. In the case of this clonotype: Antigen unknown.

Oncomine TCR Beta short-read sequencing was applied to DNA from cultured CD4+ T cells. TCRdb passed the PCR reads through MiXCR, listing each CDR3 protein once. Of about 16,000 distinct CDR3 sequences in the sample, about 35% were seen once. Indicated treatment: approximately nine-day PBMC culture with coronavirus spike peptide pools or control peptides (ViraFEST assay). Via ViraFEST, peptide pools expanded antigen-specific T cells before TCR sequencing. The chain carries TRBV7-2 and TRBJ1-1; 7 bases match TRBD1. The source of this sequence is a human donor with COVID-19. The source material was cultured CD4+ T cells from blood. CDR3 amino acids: CASSRGQMNTEAFF. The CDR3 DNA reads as TGTGCCAGCAGCCGGGGACAGATGAACACTGAAGCTTTCTTT.